These 21 T cell receptor beta chains were all obtained from the same sample, sequenced in a study of T cell clonality in common variable immunodeficiency. Study findings and constraints: Reportedly, TCR beta sequences from common variable immunodeficiency showed fewer deletions and N-nucleotide insertions.

These receptors' antigens are unknown. The data were produced by immunoSEQ multiplex PCR, yet TCRdb's version contains in-frame clones alone and is incomplete. This sample has some 27,000 clones, each found more than once. Sequenced input: peripheral blood mononuclear cells. The receptors derive from a human donor with common variable immunodeficiency.

Comments on this clone: The read terminates 3 residues before the CDR3 end, so the remaining end is supplied by the germline J gene. The chain joins TRBV30 to TRBJ1-3; D is unclear. This CDR3 has 11 residues. V was cut by 8 bases and J by 4 bases, with 9 bases left in between. Germline values: CDR1 GTSNPN, CDR2 SVGIG (reference sequence). The CDR3 sequence is CASSGGNTIYF. CDR3 DNA (partial): TGTGCCAGTTCGGGGGGAAACACC.

This clone was detected a few times. The CDR3 end lies 3 residues beyond the end of the read and is filled in from the germline J gene. This sequence joins TRBV7-3 and TRBJ2-1; 8 nucleotides align to TRBD2. The germline V gene has CDR1 SGHTA and CDR2 FQGTGA. The CDR3 is 17 amino acids. The ends lost 1 base at V and 5 bases at J; junction bases unmatched: 10. CDR3 bases read: TGTGCCAGCAGCTTAATGTCCGGCGGGGGGCGACACAATGAG. Amino acids: CASSLMSGGGRHNE. The CDR3 in full is CASSLMSGGGRHNEQFF.

Concerning this clone: The read falls 3 residues short of the CDR3 end, and the missing part is taken from the germline J gene. The chain uses TRBV5-1 and TRBJ1-2; D is unresolved. CDR3 length equals 13 residues. Germline assignment: CDR1 SGHRS and CDR2 YFSETQ. V dropped 0 bases and J dropped 4 bases, with 7 bases sitting between them. The CDR3 bases that were read are TGCGCCAGCAGCTTGGCAGGCCGCTATGGC. Protein product: CASSLAGRYG. The CDR3 in full is CASSLAGRYGYTF.

The table lists this clone with a few counts. The read terminates 3 residues before the CDR3 end, so the remaining end is supplied by the germline J gene. This rearrangement joins TRBV6-1 to TRBJ1-5; D gene ambiguous. Germline CDR1 reads MNHNS; CDR2 reads SASEGT. Trimming removed 0 bases from V and 4 bases from J, with 10 bases in between. There are 15 residues in the CDR3. The part of the CDR3 DNA that was read is TGTGCCAGCAGTGAAGCGGTTCGGTATAATCAGCCC. Amino acids: CASSEAVRYNQP. The CDR3, in full, reads CASSEAVRYNQPQHF.

This clone was seen repeatedly, ten times or more. The DNA ends 3 residues before the CDR3 does, and the rest of the CDR3 is filled in from the germline J gene. The rearrangement uses TRBV7-3 and TRBJ2-1; 9 nucleotides agree with TRBD2. The V and J ends lost 3 bases and 6 bases, in that order; junction bases with no gene match: 15. The CDR3 spans 18 residues. Germline-derived CDR1 and CDR2 are SGHTA and FQGTGA. The CDR3 here is CASSLTPRSGGYFNEQFF. CDR3 bases read: TGTGCCAGCAGCTTGACCCCACGGAGCGGGGGGTATTTCAATGAG.

This clone has only a few counts. The read ends 3 residues shy of where the CDR3 ends; the end is completed using the germline J gene. This specimen includes other DNA sequences encoding the same CDR3. The chain employs TRBV6-2 or TRBV6-3 and TRBJ2-3; 9 bases agree with TRBD2. Trimming removed 4 bases from V and 4 bases from J; junction bases left unmatched: 3. CDR1 is MNHEY and CDR2 is SVGEGT in the germline V gene. The CDR3 is 14 amino acids. Incomplete CDR3 DNA: TGTGCCAGCAGTTTGGGACTAGCCCCAGATACG. Amino acids: CASSLGLAPDT. The whole CDR3 sequence reads CASSLGLAPDTQYF.

There are many counts of this clone. The CDR3 end lies 3 residues beyond the end of the read and is filled in from the germline J gene. The J gene is TRBJ2-1, the V gene TRBV7-3; perhaps TRBD1 as D (6 bases). Trimming took 2 bases from V and 7 from J, leaving 18 bases between them. The CDR3 extends over 16 amino acids. The germline V gene has CDR1 SGHTA and CDR2 FQGTGA. The sequenced part of the CDR3 DNA is TGTGCCAGCAGCTTAGAATGGAACACAGGGCCGAATGAG. The encoded protein is CASSLEWNTGPNE. The complete CDR3 sequence is CASSLEWNTGPNEQFF.

This clone was picked up a small number of times. The CDR3 extends 3 residues past the end of the read, so its final part is completed from the germline J gene. The rearrangement uses TRBV7-2 and TRBJ2-3; a weak D match, TRBD1 (6 bases). Trimming shortened V by 4 bases and J by 8 bases, and 19 bases separated the two germline ends. There are 15 residues in the CDR3. Per germline, CDR1 SGHTA and CDR2 FQGNSA. The part of the CDR3 DNA that was read is TGTGCCAGCAGCTCACAGGGAGATCTCATTGGTACG. Translated, it gives CASSSQGDLIGT. The CDR3 in its entirety is CASSSQGDLIGTQYF.

In its sample, this clone was seen a few times. The read gets to within 3 residues of the CDR3 end, and the germline J gene fills in the rest. The genes are TRBV6-2 or TRBV6-3 and TRBJ1-1; D not resolved. Looked up from germline, CDR1 is MNHEY and CDR2 is SVGEGT. The CDR3 loop spans 14 amino acids. Trimming shortened V by 5 bases and J by 1 base, and 11 bases separated the two germline ends. The chain's CDR3 is CASSVAGGNTEAFF. Incomplete CDR3 DNA: TGTGCCAGCAGTGTAGCGGGAGGGAACACTGAA.

This clone was detected only a few times. The sequenced CDR3 bases are TGTGCCAGCAGCCCTCTGGGGGGACGGGCTGAA. Its translation: CASSPLGGRAE. The complete CDR3 protein is CASSPLGGRAEAFF. This chain connects TRBV6-2 or TRBV6-3 to TRBJ1-1; the D gene is possibly TRBD1 (5 bases). Coverage ceases 3 residues before the CDR3 finishes, and the germline J gene fills in the end. V gave up 6 bases and J gave up 6 bases, with 17 bases separating them. CDR3 length: 14 amino acids. Germline V gene data show CDR1 as MNHEY and CDR2 as SVGEGT.

This clone was counted ten times or more. Incomplete CDR3 DNA: TGCAGTGCTAGGGGGCCCATCGGGGAGACC. This encodes CSARGPIGET. The CDR3 as a whole reads CSARGPIGETQYF. The chain combines TRBV20-1 with TRBJ2-5; D is perhaps TRBD1 (5 bases). The sequenced fragment ends 3 residues before the CDR3 boundary, so the rest is inferred from the germline J gene. The CDR3 sequence is 13 residues long. From germline, CDR1 is DFQATT and CDR2 SNEGSKA (reference sequence). Trimming left V 3 bases short and J 5 bases short, with 13 bases between.

CDR3 DNA, as far as it was read: TGTGCCAGCAGTTACCTAGCGGTGGGGACAGATACG. The encoded protein is CASSYLAVGTDT. The complete CDR3 sequence is CASSYLAVGTDTQYF. This chain joins TRBV6-2 or TRBV6-3 and TRBJ2-3, with TRBD2 identical over 7 bases. The read ends 3 residues before the CDR3 terminus; that terminus is restored from the germline J gene. CDR3 length equals 15 residues. The V and J ends lost 2 bases and 3 bases, in that order; junction bases with no gene match: 5. Germline CDR1 is MNHEY and CDR2 is SVGEGT.

The covered CDR3 bases are TGTGCCAGTAGCCCGGGACAGGGCCTCTGGGACACTGAA. This gives the protein CASSPGQGLWDTE. The CDR3 as a whole reads CASSPGQGLWDTEAFF. The chain employs TRBV19 and TRBJ1-1; TRBD1 matches at 9 bases. The read falls 3 residues short of the CDR3 end, and the missing part is taken from the germline J gene. The germline CDR1 and CDR2 sequences are LNHDA and SQIVND (reference sequence). Losses at the gene ends were 6 bases for V and 3 bases for J; bases not matched to a gene: 11. The CDR3 is 16 amino acids.

This clone has more than one count but fewer than ten. The CDR3 spells CASRPWGVGGTGELFF. The part of the CDR3 DNA that was read is TGTGCCAGTAGGCCGTGGGGTGTCGGGGGCACCGGGGAG. This sequence joins TRBV19 and TRBJ2-2; D might be TRBD2 (6 bases). The CDR3 end lies 3 residues beyond the end of the read and is filled in from the germline J gene. CDR1 is LNHDA, CDR2 SQIVND, per germline (reference sequence). The germline V and J ends were trimmed by 6 bases and 4 bases, with 18 bases remaining between them. This CDR3 has 16 amino acids.

Concerning this clone itself: The read ends 3 residues shy of where the CDR3 ends; the end is completed using the germline J gene. The chain is built from TRBV7-6 and TRBJ2-5; the D gene is possibly TRBD1 (6 bases). Trimming took 1 base from V and 1 from J, leaving 10 bases between them. CDR3 length: 15 amino acids. Germline V gene lookup returns CDR1 SGHVS and CDR2 FNYEAQ. The sequenced CDR3 bases are TGTGCCAGCAGCTTAGACCAGGGGACCCAAGAGACC. It encodes CASSLDQGTQET. The whole CDR3 region reads CASSLDQGTQETQYF.

There are many counts of this clone. The CDR3 is cut off 3 residues early in the read; its end comes from the germline J gene. The chain is built from TRBV19 and TRBJ1-2; tentative D call: TRBD1 (6 bases). With 5 bases removed from V and 3 bases from J, the gap between germline ends came to 13 bases. CDR1 LNHDA and CDR2 SQIVND come from the germline V gene (reference sequence). The CDR3 has 14 amino acids. Partial CDR3 DNA: TGTGCCAGTAGTGAAACAGGGAAGTACTATGGC. Residues: CASSETGKYYG. The CDR3 in full is CASSETGKYYGYTF.

This clone showed up many times. The read ends 3 residues shy of where the CDR3 ends; the end is completed using the germline J gene. The V and J genes are TRBV19 and TRBJ1-2; unclear D gene. CDR1 is LNHDA, CDR2 SQIVND, per germline (reference sequence). V was pared by 1 base and J by 5 bases, with 11 bases between. This CDR3 spans 14 amino acids. The CDR3 loop is CASSIVNAGYGYTF. The part of the CDR3 DNA that was read is TGTGCCAGTAGTATAGTCAACGCAGGTTATGGC.

This clone was seen more than once but under ten times. The read ends 3 residues shy of where the CDR3 ends; the end is completed using the germline J gene. The chain is built from TRBV30 and TRBJ1-1, with D maybe TRBD1 (5 bases). Germline CDR1 reads GTSNPN; CDR2 reads SVGIG (reference sequence). V was shortened by 5 bases and J by 1 base, with 14 bases between the two germline ends. The CDR3 sequence is 14 residues long. The covered CDR3 bases are TGTGCCTGGGAGTGGGGACTCACGAACACTGAA. Translation gives CAWEWGLTNTE. The entire CDR3 reads CAWEWGLTNTEAFF.

On this clone itself: The sequenced fragment ends 3 residues before the CDR3 boundary, so the rest is inferred from the germline J gene. This rearrangement joins TRBV7-3 to TRBJ2-1, with D possibly matching TRBD1 (6 bases). Looked up from germline, CDR1 is SGHTA and CDR2 is FQGTGA. The CDR3 is made up of 15 amino acids. Between the trimmed V and J ends, which lost 4 bases and 7 bases, there was a span of 17 bases. The DNA read from the CDR3 is TGTGCCAGCAGCTCGGCCGGGCTCCAGGGGAATGAG. Residues: CASSSAGLQGNE. In full, the CDR3 reads CASSSAGLQGNEQFF. The whole variable domain, remainder taken from reference TRBV7-3 and TRBJ2-1, is GAGVSQTPSNKVTEKGKYVELRCDPISGHTALYWYRQSLGQGPEFLIYFQGTGAADDSGLPNDRFFAVRPEGSVSTLKIQRTERGDSAVYLCASSSAGLQGNEQFFGPGTRLTVL.

This clone was recorded a few times. The CDR3 bases that were read are TGTGCCAGCGCGCAAAATACG. It specifies CASAQNT. From start to end, the CDR3 is CASAQNTQYF. This chain uses TRBV2 with TRBJ2-3; D uncertain. The read terminates 3 residues before the CDR3 end, so the remaining end is supplied by the germline J gene. This CDR3 comprises 10 residues. V was pared by 8 bases and J by 7 bases, with 7 bases between. Germline values: CDR1 SNHLY, CDR2 FYNNEI.

The CDR3 protein is CASSIADSRQPQHF. The sequenced part of the CDR3 DNA is TGTGCCAGTAGTATCGCTGACAGTCGTCAGCCC. The chain employs TRBV19 and TRBJ1-5; D may be TRBD1 (5 bases). Read coverage stops 3 residues before the CDR3 terminus; the germline J gene supplies the remainder. The V gene's germline CDR1 is LNHDA and CDR2 SQIVND (reference sequence). This CDR3 has 14 residues. Between the trimmed V and J ends, which lost 3 bases and 6 bases, there was a span of 12 bases.